This entry concerns a single TCR beta chain. The antigen remains unidentified. These data belong to a study of T cell responses to AZD1222 COVID-19 vaccine. This CDR3 spans 16 amino acids. CDR1 is LGHNA, CDR2 YNFKEQ, per germline. Trimming shortened V by 1 base and J by 4 bases, and 14 bases separated the two germline ends. Method: immunoSEQ multiplex PCR; TCRdb's copy keeps in-frame clones and lacks some. The sample has more than 150,000 clones, around 93% seen once. General study findings and limits: Samples come after the peak T cell response, not at day 14. CD4 TCRs covered the whole spike, strongest at regions 160-218 and 743-854.

The receptor was isolated from an adult in good health. The rearrangement links TRBV4-2 to TRBJ1-3; unclear D gene. The starting material was peripheral blood, obtained on day 0 of AZD1222 vaccination. The CDR3 bases are TGTGCCAGCAGCCAAGTAGGTCTGCTCCCCGGAAACACCATATATTTT. Its translation is CASSQVGLLPGNTIYF.